The T cell receptor (beta chain) under discussion was sequenced for a study of cytomegalovirus exposure and HLA in healthy donors. The donors formed part of the roughly 110-subject validation cohort, distinct from the approximately 670-subject first cohort. Libraries were prepared by immunoSEQ multiplex PCR; TCRdb keeps only in-frame clonotypes and omits some of them. The sample yields 250,000 to 350,000 clones, around 90% seen once. V lost 5 bases and J 1 base, leaving 24 bases between the germline ends. Germline CDR1 is GTSNPN and CDR2 is SVGIG (reference sequence). The CDR3 is 17 residues long. This clonotype originated in a woman younger than 45 in good health and CMV-seropositive. The chain employs TRBV30 and TRBJ2-7, with D possibly being TRBD2 (6 bases). The material sequenced was PBMCs. The CDR3 loop reads CAWAPAGRLLSSYEQYF. The CDR3 DNA is TGTGCCTGGGCCCCGGCGGGGAGACTACTGAGTTCCTACGAGCAGTACTTC.